This TCR beta chain emerged from a study of T cells after yellow fever vaccination. Researchers made TCR cDNA using 5'RACE template switching, and this step added a universal primer site and UMIs. MiXCR, run by TCRdb on the 5' RACE reads, gives a single entry per CDR3 protein. Here the sample spans hundreds of thousands of distinct CDR3 sequences, roughly an eighth being singletons. This clonotype turned up a few times. Germline CDR1 is SGHTA and CDR2 is FQGTGA. There are 14 residues in the CDR3. The V end lost 4 bases, the J end lost 4 bases, and 10 bases lay between the germline ends. The starting material was CD4+ T cells sorted from PBMCs, obtained 15 days after the yellow fever booster vaccination. The gene calls are TRBV7-3 and TRBJ2-2; D tentatively fits TRBD1 or TRBD2 (5 bases each). This TCR came from a man aged 18 to 30 who received the YFV17D yellow fever vaccine. In nucleotides, the CDR3 is TGTGCCAGCAGCTCAGGGAGAACCACCGGGGAGCTGTTTTTT. Translating gives CASSSGRTTGELFF.